This T cell receptor (beta chain) was profiled in a study of control samples from healthy donors and cancer patients. A note on this clone: A junction end diverges from the germline sequence, so it may reflect a read error.

Sequencing was performed with immunoSEQ multiplex PCR; in TCRdb, only in-frame clones are kept and a portion is missing. The data contain 100,000 to 150,000 clones, over 80% of them singletons. CDR3 length: 13 amino acids. Germline CDR1 reads MNHEY; CDR2 reads SVGAGI. This sequence originates from a man older than 75 with head and neck cancer. The V call is TRBV6-5, the J call TRBJ1-5; D is uncertain. Sequenced input: PBMCs. CDR3 sequence reads: CASRDAHNQSQHF. For the CDR3, the DNA is TGTGCCAGCAGGGACGCCCACAATCAGTCCCAGCATTTT.